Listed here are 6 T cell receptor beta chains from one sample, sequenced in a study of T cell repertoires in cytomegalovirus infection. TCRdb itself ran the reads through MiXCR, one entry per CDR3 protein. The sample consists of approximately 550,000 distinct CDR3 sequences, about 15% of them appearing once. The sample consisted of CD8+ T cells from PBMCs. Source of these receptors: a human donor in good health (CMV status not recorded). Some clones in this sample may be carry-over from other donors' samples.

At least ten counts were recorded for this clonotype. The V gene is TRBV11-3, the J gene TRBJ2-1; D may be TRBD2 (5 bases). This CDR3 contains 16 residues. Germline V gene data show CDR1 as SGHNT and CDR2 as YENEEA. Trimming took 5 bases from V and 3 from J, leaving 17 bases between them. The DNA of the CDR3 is TGTGCCAGCAGCCCAGCCCCGGACTCCGGCTACAATGAGCAGTTCTTC. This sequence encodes CASSPAPDSGYNEQFF.

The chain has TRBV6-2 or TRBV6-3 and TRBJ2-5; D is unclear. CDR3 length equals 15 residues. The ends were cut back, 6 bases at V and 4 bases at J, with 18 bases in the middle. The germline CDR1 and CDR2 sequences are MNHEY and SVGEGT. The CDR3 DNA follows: TGTGCCAGCAGACGCGGACCAACCTACAGAGAGACCCAGTACTTC. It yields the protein CASRRGPTYRETQYF.

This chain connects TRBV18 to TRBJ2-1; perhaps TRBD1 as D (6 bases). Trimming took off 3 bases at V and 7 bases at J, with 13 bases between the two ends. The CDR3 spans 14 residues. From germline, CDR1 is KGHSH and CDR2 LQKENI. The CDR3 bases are TGTGCCAGCTCACCGGACAGATCGGGGAATGAGCAGTTCTTC. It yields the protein CASSPDRSGNEQFF. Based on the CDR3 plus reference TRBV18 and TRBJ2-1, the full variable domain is NAGVMQNPRHLVRRRGQEARLRCSPMKGHSHVYWYRQLPEEGLKFMVYLQKENIIDESGMPKERFSAEFPKEGPSILRIQQVVRGDSAAYFCASSPDRSGNEQFFGPGTRLTVL.

The chain's CDR3 is CASSIVVYNEQFF. In DNA form, the CDR3 reads TGTGCCAGTAGTATAGTGGTCTACAATGAGCAGTTCTTC. The chain couples TRBV19 to TRBJ2-1; D is undetermined. Germline-derived CDR1 and CDR2 are LNHDA and SQIVND (reference sequence). CDR3 length: 13 residues. Trimming pared 1 base from V and 3 bases from J, leaving 4 bases between.

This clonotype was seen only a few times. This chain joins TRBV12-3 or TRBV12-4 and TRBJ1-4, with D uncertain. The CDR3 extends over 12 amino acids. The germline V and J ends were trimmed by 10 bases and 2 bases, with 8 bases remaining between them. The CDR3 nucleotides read TGTGCCACCGGCAGCACTAATGAAAAACTGTTTTTT. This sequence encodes CATGSTNEKLFF.

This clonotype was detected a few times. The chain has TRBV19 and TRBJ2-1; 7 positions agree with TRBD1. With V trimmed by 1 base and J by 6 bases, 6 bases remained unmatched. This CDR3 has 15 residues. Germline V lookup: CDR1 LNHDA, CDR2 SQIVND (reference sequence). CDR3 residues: CASSIVTGQTNEQFF. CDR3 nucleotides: TGTGCCAGTAGTATAGTAACGGGACAGACCAATGAGCAGTTCTTC.